This TCR beta chain was documented in a study of CD8 T cells in ankylosing spondylitis. Findings of the study overall: Relatively rare in peripheral blood, disease-linked clones were also CD8+. Prior work had noted some motif variants in reactive arthritis blood and synovial fluid. Within matched ankylosing spondylitis synovial fluid, disease-linked clones were reportedly significantly enriched. A motif in TCR beta, a set of eight or nine highly homologous variants, appeared characteristic of ankylosing spondylitis blood.

There are 14 residues in the CDR3. Germline V CDR1 and CDR2: MNHEY, SVGAGI. Trimming at V came to 2 bases and at J to 5 bases, leaving 2 bases not matched to a gene. In making TCR beta libraries, quantitative 5'-RACE with molecular barcodes was used. Using its own MiXCR run on the 5' RACE reads, TCRdb lists one record per CDR3 protein. The repertoire includes roughly 440,000 distinct CDR3 sequences, 17% of them detected once, and over 1% sits in the top ten. In its sample, this clonotype was seen a few times. Its target is not known. The clonotype was recovered from a male donor with ankylosing spondylitis. Input material: blood, either unsorted or a sorted T cell fraction (not recorded which). V usage is TRBV6-5 and J usage is TRBJ2-5; 10 positions agree with TRBD2. CDR3: CASSYSGGAETQYF. DNA of the CDR3: TGTGCCAGCAGTTACAGCGGGGGGGCTGAGACCCAGTACTTC.